These 21 T cell receptor beta chains share one sample of origin, sequenced in a study of blood T cell repertoires in COVID-19. The repertoire was sequenced with immunoSEQ multiplex PCR; TCRdb's copy has only in-frame clones and lacks some. The sample contains roughly 200,000 clones, roughly 86% of which appear only once. Sequenced input: PBMCs or T cells enriched from blood (not recorded which). The receptor set was obtained from a woman aged 40 to 50 in a cohort exposed to, infected with or recovered from COVID-19 (not recorded which).

The table lists this clone with a count of one. Other DNA sequences from this sample encode an identical CDR3 as well. This chain joins TRBV2 and TRBJ1-2; TRBD1 aligns across 7 bases. The germline gives CDR1 SNHLY, CDR2 FYNNEI. With 4 bases clipped from V and 7 bases from J, the junction kept 0 bases outside the gene matches. There are 11 residues in the CDR3. The CDR3 region has the DNA TGTGCCAGCAGTGCAGGGGGTGGCTACACCTTC. Residues: CASSAGGGYTF. Looking up the rest from reference TRBV2 and TRBJ1-2 gives the full variable domain: EPEVTQTPSHQVTQMGQEVILRCVPISNHLYFYWYRQILGQKVEFLVSFYNNEISEKSEIFDDQFSVERPDGSNFTLKIRSTKLEDSAMYFCASSAGGGYTFGSGTRLTVV.

The chain carries TRBV19 and TRBJ1-1, with D possibly being TRBD1 (5 bases). The CDR3 spans 12 residues. Trimming left V 9 bases short and J 4 bases short, with 12 bases between. The V gene's germline CDR1 is LNHDA and CDR2 SQIVND (reference sequence). The CDR3 spells CASCTGATEAFF. In nucleotides, the CDR3 is TGTGCCAGCTGTACAGGTGCCACTGAAGCTTTCTTT.

The table lists this clone with a few counts. The chain uses TRBV5-6 and TRBJ2-5; no firm D call. The CDR3 runs to 14 residues. The V gene's germline CDR1 is SGHDT and CDR2 YYEEEE. Deletions cut 0 bases from V and 0 bases from J, with 6 bases between. CDR3 DNA: TGTGCCAGCAGCTTGGTTGGAGACCAAGAGACCCAGTACTTC. Translating it yields CASSLVGDQETQYF.

The chain recombines TRBV10-3 with TRBJ1-6, with 8 nucleotides matching TRBD1. The CDR3 has 14 amino acids. The junction had 14 bases not matched to a gene; V was cut back by 8 bases and J by 14 bases. From germline, CDR1 is ENHRY and CDR2 SYGVKD. DNA of the CDR3: TGTGCCATCGGACAGGGTGGGGAGCTAAGTACCCTCCACTTT. Amino acid sequence: CAIGQGGELSTLHF.

The chain uses TRBV24-1 and TRBJ1-2, with TRBD1 as a possible D gene (6 bases). Trimming stripped 2 bases from V and 4 bases from J, with 10 bases between. Germline V lookup: CDR1 KGHDR, CDR2 SFDVKD. This CDR3 contains 14 residues. The CDR3 nucleotides read TGTGCCACCAGTGATTCGTTGACAGGCTATGGCTACACCTTC. Translation gives CATSDSLTGYGYTF.

J is TRBJ1-5 and V is TRBV19, with 8 bases aligning to TRBD1. The V and J ends lost 5 bases and 3 bases, in that order; junction bases with no gene match: 6. This CDR3 contains 15 residues. The germline V gene has CDR1 LNHDA and CDR2 SQIVND (reference sequence). CDR3 loop: CASSQRDRNNQPQHF. The CDR3 coding sequence is TGTGCCAGTAGTCAAAGGGACAGGAACAATCAGCCCCAGCATTTT.

This chain joins TRBV7-2 and TRBJ2-5; TRBD1 matches 8 bases. Germline V gives CDR1 SGHTA, CDR2 FQGNSA. CDR3 length equals 15 residues. The V gene end was trimmed by 3 bases and the J gene end by 5 bases; junction bases not matched to a gene: 8. CDR3 sequence: CASSFGGQGMETQYF. The DNA of the CDR3 is TGTGCCAGCAGCTTCGGCGGACAGGGAATGGAGACCCAGTACTTC.

This clone was picked up a small number of times. This sequence joins TRBV30 and TRBJ2-1; tentative D call: TRBD2 (6 bases). V was clipped by 1 base and J by 9 bases, with 19 bases between them. Per the germline V gene, CDR1 is GTSNPN and CDR2 is SVGIG (reference sequence). The CDR3 runs 15 residues. DNA for the CDR3: TGTGCCTGGAGTGCCCCCAAACAGGTGGAGGGTGAGCAGTTCTTC. This gives the protein CAWSAPKQVEGEQFF.

The chain joins TRBV12-3 or TRBV12-4 to TRBJ2-5; tentatively, D is TRBD2 (5 bases). The length of the CDR3 is 13 residues. V was clipped by 5 bases and J by 7 bases, with 14 bases between them. As DNA, the CDR3 is TGTGCCAGCAGTGCCCCGGGAACTGGGACCCAGTACTTC. Its protein product is CASSAPGTGTQYF.

The chain has TRBV7-9 and TRBJ2-1; 8 positions agree with TRBD2. Trimming cost V 10 bases and J 5 bases; bases outside gene matches: 4. CDR3 length: 12 residues. CDR1 and CDR2 from the germline V gene are SEHNR and FQNEAQ (reference sequence). CDR3 nucleotides: TGTGCCACCGAACTAGCGGACAATGAGCAGTTCTTC. It specifies CATELADNEQFF.

The J gene is TRBJ2-4, the V gene TRBV27, with 8 bases aligning to TRBD2. This CDR3 region has 15 residues. V shed 5 bases and J 2 bases; nucleotides not matched to a gene: 5. The germline V gene encodes CDR1 MNHEY and CDR2 SMNVEV (reference sequence). In DNA form, the CDR3 reads TGTGCCAGCAGTCCCCGGGGGGGTACCAAAAACATTCAGTACTTC. Translating it yields CASSPRGGTKNIQYF.

This clone was counted ten times or more. V usage is TRBV11-2 and J usage is TRBJ2-7; the D gene is possibly TRBD1 (6 bases). V gave up 6 bases and J gave up 0 bases, with 15 bases separating them. Germline CDR1 is SGHAT and CDR2 is FQNNGV. The CDR3 has 15 amino acids. The CDR3 reads CASSVDRFSSYEQYF. In nucleotides, the CDR3 is TGTGCCAGCAGTGTCGACAGGTTCAGCTCCTACGAGCAGTACTTC.

CDR3 DNA sequence: TGTGCCAGCAGCAGGGGACAGGTCTACACTGAAGCTTTCTTT. Encoded protein: CASSRGQVYTEAFF. The gene calls are TRBV21-1 and TRBJ1-1; the listed D gene, TRBD1, was not tested against the DNA. TRBV21-1 has pseudogene status. The CDR3 totals 14 residues.

The V gene is TRBV13, the J gene TRBJ1-1; D unclear. This CDR3 is 13 amino acids long. Trimming cost V 5 bases and J 5 bases, with 12 bases left between them. The germline CDR1 and CDR2 sequences are PRHDT and FYEKMQ (reference sequence). The CDR3 region is CASSITAGTEAFF. CDR3 nucleotides: TGTGCCAGCAGCATCACAGCTGGGACTGAAGCTTTCTTT.

The rearrangement links TRBV9 to TRBJ2-2; D remains unclear. Germline-derived CDR1 and CDR2 are SGDLS and YYNGEE. V dropped 4 bases and J dropped 1 base, with 14 bases sitting between them. The CDR3 loop spans 16 amino acids. The CDR3 DNA reads as TGTGCCAGCAGCCCCCGCGACTGGATGAACACCGGGGAGCTGTTTTTT. Protein sequence: CASSPRDWMNTGELFF.

V gene TRBV4-2 combines with J gene TRBJ2-1, with TRBD1 as a possible D gene (8 bases). Germline V gene lookup returns CDR1 LGHNA and CDR2 YNFKEQ. V lost 1 base and J lost 7, with 14 bases in between. The length of the CDR3 is 15 residues. DNA for the CDR3: TGTGCCAGCAGCCAAGGGACAGGGAGGGTTAATGAGCAGTTCTTC. The encoded protein is CASSQGTGRVNEQFF.

The V call is TRBV4-2, the J call TRBJ1-2; D possibly corresponds to TRBD1 (6 bases). V lost 2 bases and J 0 bases, leaving 13 bases between the germline ends. CDR1 is LGHNA, CDR2 YNFKEQ, per germline. CDR3 length equals 16 residues. CDR3 amino acids: CASSQSAGTTNYGYTF. CDR3 DNA: TGTGCCAGCAGCCAATCTGCCGGGACAACTAACTATGGCTACACCTTC.

This rearrangement joins TRBV14 to TRBJ1-2; D is ambiguous. The V end lost 3 bases, the J end lost 4 bases, and 21 bases lay between the germline ends. This CDR3 comprises 17 residues. Per the germline V gene, CDR1 is SGHDN and CDR2 is FVKESK. The CDR3 nucleotides are TGTGCCAGCAGCCAGGGCCCAATATCCCCCTCTGTCTATGGCTACACCTTC. Its translation is CASSQGPISPSVYGYTF.

The DNA of the CDR3 is TGTGCCAGCAGCCCCCACCCGGCAGGGTCTTCACCCCTCCACTTT. Amino acids: CASSPHPAGSSPLHF. V usage is TRBV7-9 and J usage is TRBJ1-6; D possibly corresponds to TRBD1 (5 bases). The CDR3 is 15 amino acids. Trimming removed 5 bases from V and 9 bases from J, with 17 bases in between. Germline V lookup: CDR1 SEHNR, CDR2 FQNEAQ (reference sequence).

The chain employs TRBV3-1 (or the pseudogene TRBV3-2) and TRBJ2-1, with D maybe TRBD2 (5 bases). The CDR3 spans 16 residues. Looked up from germline, CDR1 is LGHDT and CDR2 is YNNKEL (reference sequence). With 0 bases removed from V and 8 bases from J, the gap between germline ends came to 17 bases. This chain's CDR3 is CASSQDLLAGVDEQFF. As DNA, the CDR3 is TGTGCCAGCAGCCAAGATTTACTGGCGGGCGTTGATGAGCAGTTCTTC.

V gene TRBV7-9 combines with J gene TRBJ2-7, with TRBD1 identical over 9 bases. Germline V gene sequence: CDR1 SEHNR, CDR2 FQNEAQ (reference sequence). The CDR3 has 14 residues. Trimming cost V 4 bases and J 4 bases; bases outside gene matches: 5. In DNA form, the CDR3 reads TGTGCCAGCAGCTACCAGGACAGGGGTTACGAGCAGTACTTC. As protein: CASSYQDRGYEQYF.